Shown below are 15 T cell receptor beta chains from a single sample sequenced in a study of blood T cell repertoires in COVID-19. TCRdb's copy holds only in-frame clones and misses some; the assay was immunoSEQ multiplex PCR. The data contain about 300,000 clones, around nine tenths of them singletons. Sequenced sample: peripheral blood. The receptor set was obtained from a woman aged 25 to 39 with COVID-19, enrolled during active disease.

V gene TRBV19 combines with J gene TRBJ1-2; the match to TRBD1 covers 9 bases. Germline CDR1 LNHDA, CDR2 SQIVND (reference sequence). The CDR3 is made up of 14 amino acids. V dropped 5 bases and J dropped 7; count of bases not matched to a gene: 8. The CDR3 DNA sequence: TGTGCCAGTAGTCCCGGACAGGGGAGATTTGGCTACACCTTC. This encodes CASSPGQGRFGYTF. Combining the CDR3 with reference TRBV19 and TRBJ1-2 gives the whole variable domain DGGITQSPKYLFRKEGQNVTLSCEQNLNHDAMYWYRQDPGQGLRLIYYSQIVNDFQKGDIAEGYSVSREKKESFPLTVTSAQKNPTAFYLCASSPGQGRFGYTFGSGTRLTVV.

The chain couples TRBV7-8 to TRBJ1-4; D possibly corresponds to TRBD1 (5 bases). CDR3 size: 14 residues. Germline assignment: CDR1 SGHVS and CDR2 FQNEAQ. Trimming removed 5 bases at V and 1 base at J, with 8 bases between. The CDR3 loop is CASSHRRTNEKLFF. The CDR3 DNA reads as TGTGCCAGCAGCCACAGGAGAACTAATGAAAAACTGTTTTTT.

The chain carries TRBV10-3 and TRBJ1-5, with 8 bases that match TRBD1. The CDR3 has 12 residues. The germline V gene encodes CDR1 ENHRY and CDR2 SYGVKD. V shed 7 bases, J shed 6 bases, and the junction held 2 bases outside the gene matches. CDR3 region: CAITGGGQPQHF. Written as DNA, the CDR3 is TGTGCCATCACAGGGGGCGGTCAGCCCCAGCATTTT.

The J gene is TRBJ2-7, the V gene TRBV21-1; whether TRBD2, the table's D call, matches the DNA was not checked. TRBV21-1 is an annotated pseudogene. There are 16 residues in the CDR3. DNA for the CDR3: TGTGCCAGCAGCACCCATAGCGGGGGGGATTCCTACGAGCAGTACTTC. Its translation is CASSTHSGGDSYEQYF.

The genes are TRBV2 and TRBJ1-5; D is unclear. The germline V gene has CDR1 SNHLY and CDR2 FYNNEI. CDR3 length: 14 amino acids. V dropped 5 bases and J dropped 5 bases, with 13 bases sitting between them. The CDR3 is CASSPEGTYQPQHF. In DNA form, the CDR3 reads TGTGCCAGCAGTCCGGAGGGAACATATCAGCCCCAGCATTTT. Complete variable domain (other parts from reference TRBV2 and TRBJ1-5): EPEVTQTPSHQVTQMGQEVILRCVPISNHLYFYWYRQILGQKVEFLVSFYNNEISEKSEIFDDQFSVERPDGSNFTLKIRSTKLEDSAMYFCASSPEGTYQPQHFGDGTRLSIL.

The rearrangement joins TRBV7-2 to TRBJ2-5; TRBD1 matches 8 bases. Germline V CDR1 and CDR2: SGHTA, FQGNSA. The V gene end was trimmed by 1 base and the J gene end by 5 bases; junction bases not matched to a gene: 9. The CDR3 extends over 16 amino acids. CDR3 sequence (DNA): TGTGCCAGCAGCTTAGTTGGGACAGGTGCGGCTGAGACCCAGTACTTC. Translating it yields CASSLVGTGAAETQYF.

The genes are TRBV5-1 and TRBJ2-2, with TRBD2 matching over 12 bases. J gave up 5 bases and V 3 bases, and 8 bases lay outside the gene matches. There are 17 residues in the CDR3. Germline CDR1 and CDR2: SGHRS and YFSETQ. The CDR3 DNA sequence: TGCGCCAGCAGCTCATGGACTAGCGGGGCTTCGACCGGGGAGCTGTTTTTT. This translates into CASSSWTSGASTGELFF.

J is TRBJ2-3 and V is TRBV7-9; 9 nucleotides agree with TRBD1. This CDR3 comprises 14 residues. Germline-derived CDR1 and CDR2 are SEHNR and FQNEAQ (reference sequence). V lost 10 bases to trimming and J lost 0 bases; unmatched junction nucleotides: 5. The CDR3 sequence: CATTGTGSTDTQYF. Here the CDR3 DNA reads TGTGCCACTACTGGGACAGGGAGCACAGATACGCAGTATTTT.

In the case of this clone: This may be a read error: a much more frequent sequence differs by one nucleotide. The J gene is TRBJ2-5, the V gene TRBV9; tentatively, D is TRBD1 (5 bases). The CDR3 spans 13 residues. Trimming left V 0 bases short and J 4 bases short, with 7 bases between. Germline values: CDR1 SGDLS, CDR2 YYNGEE. The CDR3 region is CASSVGQPETQYF. CDR3 in DNA: TGTGCCAGCAGCGTAGGACAGCCAGAGACCCAGTACTTC.

This rearrangement joins TRBV5-1 to TRBJ2-3, with a possible D match to TRBD2 (6 bases). The CDR3 runs to 15 residues. The V gene's germline CDR1 is SGHRS and CDR2 YFSETQ. V dropped 6 bases and J dropped 5 bases, with 19 bases sitting between them. CDR3 loop: CASTDLRGKEDTQYF. In DNA, the CDR3 is TGCGCCAGCACCGACCTGCGGGGCAAGGAAGATACGCAGTATTTT.

This clone was found a few times. The J gene is TRBJ1-1, the V gene TRBV19; 10 bases fit TRBD1. Germline V gene sequence: CDR1 LNHDA, CDR2 SQIVND (reference sequence). The CDR3 runs to 18 residues. J was trimmed by 4 bases and V by 5 bases; bases with no gene match: 16. The CDR3 protein is CASSSRNRQGAVGTEAFF. Here the CDR3 DNA reads TGTGCCAGTAGTTCCCGGAACCGACAGGGGGCGGTGGGCACTGAAGCTTTCTTT.

The chain employs TRBV27 and TRBJ1-5, with TRBD1 identical over 9 bases. V was clipped by 5 bases and J by 6 bases; unmatched bases: 11. The germline V gene has CDR1 MNHEY and CDR2 SMNVEV (reference sequence). This CDR3 has 16 amino acids. CDR3 in DNA: TGTGCCAGCAGTCCCCTCGACAGGGGGTCAGGTCAGCCCCAGCATTTT. This sequence encodes CASSPLDRGSGQPQHF.

This clone was counted a single time. This chain joins TRBV3-1 (or the pseudogene TRBV3-2) and TRBJ2-2; 7 nucleotides match TRBD1. The CDR3 is 17 amino acids. CDR1 and CDR2 from the germline V gene are LGHDT and YNNKEL (reference sequence). V gave up 1 base and J gave up 7 bases; unmatched junction bases: 12. The CDR3 spells CASSQGIDREYDGELFF. Written as DNA, the CDR3 is TGTGCCAGCAGCCAAGGGATCGACAGGGAATATGACGGGGAGCTGTTTTTT.

The gene calls are TRBV11-3 and TRBJ2-3, with TRBD1 as a possible D gene (5 bases). The ends were cut back, 6 bases at V and 4 bases at J, with 14 bases in the middle. The CDR3 loop spans 14 amino acids. CDR1 SGHNT and CDR2 YENEEA come from the germline V gene. CDR3 coding DNA: TGTGCCAGCAGTTTCCCTAAACAGGCAGATACGCAGTATTTT. Its protein product is CASSFPKQADTQYF.

This clone showed up just a few times. This rearrangement joins TRBV4-2 to TRBJ1-2; maybe TRBD1 (6 bases). Germline loops: CDR1 LGHNA, CDR2 YNFKEQ. V was shortened by 1 base and J by 7 bases, with 7 bases between the two germline ends. The CDR3 covers 12 residues. The CDR3 nucleotides read TGTGCCAGCAGCCAAGCAGGGGTTGGCTACACCTTC. As protein: CASSQAGVGYTF.